A selection of T cell receptor beta chains follows, all from one sample in a study of blood T cell repertoires in COVID-19. The data were produced by immunoSEQ multiplex PCR, yet TCRdb's version contains in-frame clones alone and is incomplete. The sample contains 250,000 to 300,000 clones, 75% to 95% of which appear only once. The sequencing sample was made of PBMCs or T cells enriched from blood (not recorded which). Receptors were obtained from a woman aged 30 to 39 who had recovered from COVID-19. Both conserved end residues are part of each CDR3. A D gene is named only where the DNA matches it firmly. A row's size may be missing; if present it is once, few, many or a size class.

clone_size,v_call,j_call,d_call,cdr3_aa,cdr3_nt
NA,TRBV28,TRBJ1-5,TRBD1,CASSFGPGQGRDNQPQHF,TGTGCCAGCAGTTTTGGTCCGGGACAGGGGAGAGACAATCAGCCCCAGCATTTT
NA,TRBV7-6,TRBJ2-6,NA,CASSPGGSGANVLTF,TGTGCCAGCAGCCCCGGGGGTTCAGGGGCCAACGTCCTGACTTTC
NA,TRBV6-5,TRBJ2-2,NA,CASRISTNTGELFF,TGTGCCAGCAGAATATCGACTAACACCGGGGAGCTGTTTTTT
NA,TRBV20-1,TRBJ1-5,NA,CSASRLYSNQPQHF,TGCAGTGCTAGTAGACTTTATAGCAATCAGCCCCAGCATTTT
NA,TRBV3-1/TRBV3-2,TRBJ1-5,TRBD1,CASSQGTGGNQPQHF,TGTGCCAGCAGCCAGGGAACAGGGGGCAATCAGCCCCAGCATTTT
NA,TRBV3-1/TRBV3-2,TRBJ1-6,NA,CASSQDTPFHSYNSPLHF,TGTGCCAGCAGCCAAGATACTCCGTTTCACTCCTATAATTCACCCCTCCACTTT
NA,TRBV4-1,TRBJ2-1,TRBD1,CASSQGQGLDEQFF,TGCGCCAGCAGCCAAGGACAGGGTCTCGATGAGCAGTTCTTC
NA,TRBV28,TRBJ2-2,TRBD1,CASSFRTGGATGELFF,TGTGCCAGCAGTTTCCGGACAGGGGGCGCGACCGGGGAGCTGTTTTTT
NA,TRBV7-6,TRBJ1-5,NA,CASSPGVGSQPQHF,TGTGCCAGCAGTCCAGGGGTAGGGAGTCAGCCCCAGCATTTT
NA,TRBV2,TRBJ2-1,TRBD1,CASRGTGAGYNEQFF,TGTGCCAGCAGGGGGACAGGGGCCGGCTACAATGAGCAGTTCTTC
once,TRBV6-5,TRBJ1-1,TRBD1,CASSRDSLNTEAFF,TGTGCCAGCTCCAGGGACAGTTTGAACACTGAAGCTTTCTTT
NA,TRBV5-4,TRBJ2-7,TRBD1,CASSHRGDLYEQYF,TGTGCCAGCAGCCACAGGGGGGATCTATACGAGCAGTACTTC
NA,TRBV30,TRBJ2-7,NA,CAWSTGTSYEQYF,TGTGCCTGGAGTACAGGGACCTCCTACGAGCAGTACTTC
few,TRBV7-2,TRBJ2-7,TRBD2,CASSPAPSGSGYEQYF,TGTGCCAGCAGCCCAGCCCCTAGCGGGAGTGGTTACGAGCAGTACTTC
NA,TRBV18,TRBJ1-5,TRBD1,CASSRTPGTAQNQPQHF,TGTGCCAGCTCGCGAACCCCCGGGACAGCACAGAATCAGCCCCAGCATTTT
once,TRBV2,TRBJ1-5,NA,CASSMAQPQHF,TGTGCCAGCAGTATGGCCCAGCCCCAGCATTTT
NA,TRBV30,TRBJ1-1,NA,CAWSGQGYTEAFF,TGTGCCTGGAGTGGGCAGGGGTACACTGAAGCTTTCTTT
NA,TRBV7-9,TRBJ1-3,NA,CASSTDRLGGYF,TGTGCCAGCAGCACGGACCGTCTAGGGGGATATTTT
NA,TRBV3-1/TRBV3-2,TRBJ2-1,NA,CASSQGEEQFF,TGTGCCAGCAGCCAAGGGGAGGAGCAGTTCTTC
once,TRBV30,TRBJ1-2,NA,CAWSVAGALAGYGYTF,TGTGCCTGGAGTGTCGCAGGGGCCCTAGCTGGCTATGGCTACACCTTC
NA,TRBV19,TRBJ1-5,TRBD1,CASSRPGTGWDQPQHF,TGTGCCAGTAGTAGGCCCGGGACAGGGTGGGACCAGCCCCAGCATTTT
NA,TRBV7-2,TRBJ2-1,TRBD2,CASSLEGQTSGSRNEQFF,TGTGCCAGCAGCTTAGAGGGGCAGACTAGCGGGAGTAGAAATGAGCAGTTCTTC
NA,TRBV6-5,TRBJ2-2,TRBD1,CASSDRETGELFF,TGTGCCAGCAGCGACAGGGAAACCGGGGAGCTGTTTTTT
NA,TRBV4-1,TRBJ1-2,NA,CASSQDQGPYGYTF,TGCGCCAGCAGCCAAGATCAGGGCCCTTATGGCTACACCTTC
NA,TRBV5-1,TRBJ2-1,TRBD1,CASSPMRDSSYNEQFF,TGCGCCAGCAGCCCCATGAGGGACAGCTCCTACAATGAGCAGTTCTTC
NA,TRBV9,TRBJ1-5,NA,CASSATGRNQPQHF,TGTGCCAGCAGCGCGACAGGTCGGAATCAGCCCCAGCATTTT
NA,TRBV7-9,TRBJ1-2,NA,CASSLIAESYGYTF,TGTGCCAGCAGCTTAATAGCAGAGAGCTATGGCTACACCTTC
NA,TRBV28,TRBJ2-2,NA,CASSSADTGELFF,TGTGCCAGCAGTTCCGCAGACACCGGGGAGCTGTTTTTT
NA,TRBV30,TRBJ1-5,TRBD1,CAWSVGDRRNQPLHF,TGTGCCTGGAGTGTCGGGGACAGACGAAATCAGCCCCTGCATTTT
once,TRBV5-1,TRBJ2-1,NA,CASSLGAGEPYNEQFF,TGCGCCAGCAGCTTGGGAGCGGGTGAGCCCTACAATGAGCAGTTCTTC
NA,TRBV14,TRBJ1-2,NA,CASSQDRSDSNYGYTF,TGTGCCAGCAGCCAAGATCGGTCTGACAGCAACTATGGCTACACCTTC
NA,TRBV18,TRBJ2-5,NA,CASSRGETQYF,TGTGCCAGCTCACGAGGAGAGACCCAGTACTTC
NA,TRBV7-2,TRBJ2-3,TRBD2,CASSTGLAGGTQYF,TGTGCCAGCAGCACTGGACTAGCGGGAGGTACGCAGTATTTT
NA,TRBV2,TRBJ2-2,TRBD2,CASSRGRATGELFF,TGTGCCAGCAGTCGCGGGAGGGCAACCGGGGAGCTGTTTTTT
NA,TRBV10-3,TRBJ1-5,TRBD1,CAISESLGQGRDQPQHF,TGTGCCATCAGTGAGTCGTTGGGACAGGGCCGGGATCAGCCCCAGCATTTT
NA,TRBV5-1,TRBJ2-3,NA,CASSLSTDTQYF,TGCGCCAGCAGCCTCAGCACAGATACGCAGTATTTT
NA,TRBV7-2,TRBJ1-5,NA,CASSLVGSSNQPQHF,TGTGCCAGCAGCTTAGTGGGCAGTAGCAATCAGCCCCAGCATTTT
NA,TRBV4-2,TRBJ2-7,NA,CASSQDEAASYEQYF,TGTGCCAGCAGCCAAGACGAGGCCGCTTCTTACGAGCAGTACTTC
NA,TRBV5-1,TRBJ2-1,TRBD2,CASSLGVASGSWDEQFF,TGCGCCAGCAGCTTGGGGGTGGCTAGCGGGAGCTGGGATGAGCAGTTCTTC
NA,TRBV9,TRBJ2-3,TRBD2,CASSVGGTSGGTQYF,TGTGCCAGCAGCGTAGGGGGGACTAGCGGCGGTACGCAGTATTTT
NA,TRBV7-2,TRBJ2-7,TRBD2,CASSRGHSGSYEQYF,TGTGCCAGCAGCCGTGGCCATAGCGGGAGCTACGAGCAGTACTTC
NA,TRBV30,TRBJ1-1,NA,CAWRGGFTEAFF,TGTGCCTGGAGGGGGGGGTTTACTGAAGCTTTCTTT
NA,TRBV28,TRBJ2-5,NA,CASTGSSRTQYF,TGTGCCAGCACGGGATCCTCGCGGACCCAGTACTTC
once,TRBV27,TRBJ2-2,TRBD1,CASSLWDRYTGELFF,TGTGCCAGCAGTTTATGGGACAGATACACCGGGGAGCTGTTTTTT
NA,TRBV2,TRBJ1-4,NA,CAISRAEKLFF,TGTGCCATCTCACGAGCGGAAAAACTGTTTTTT
once,TRBV28,TRBJ2-7,TRBD1,CASTFHFDRGVSHNPGEQYF,TGTGCCAGCACCTTCCATTTCGACAGGGGGGTTAGTCACAATCCCGGCGAGCAGTACTTC
NA,TRBV4-3,TRBJ2-5,TRBD1,CASSQDQGTVRQETQYF,TGCGCCAGCAGCCAAGATCAGGGGACAGTGAGGCAAGAGACCCAGTACTTC
once,TRBV30,TRBJ1-2,TRBD1,CAWSDRGRGAYGYTF,TGTGCCTGGAGTGACAGGGGGCGCGGGGCCTATGGCTACACCTTC
NA,TRBV5-1,TRBJ2-1,NA,CASSLASDSSYNEQFF,TGCGCCAGCAGCTTGGCTAGCGACAGCTCCTACAATGAGCAGTTCTTC
NA,TRBV28,TRBJ1-5,TRBD1,CASSFYRFGTDHSNQPQHF,TGTGCCAGCAGTTTTTACCGCTTTGGGACAGATCATAGCAATCAGCCCCAGCATTTT
NA,TRBV5-6,TRBJ1-5,TRBD1,CASSSDRGRDQPQHF,TGTGCCAGCAGCTCCGACAGGGGGCGAGATCAGCCCCAGCATTTT
NA,TRBV28,TRBJ2-5,TRBD2,CASSLSGLVRETQYF,TGTGCCAGCAGTTTATCAGGACTAGTACGGGAGACCCAGTACTTC
NA,TRBV9,TRBJ1-5,NA,CASSGGVNQPQHF,TGTGCCAGCAGCGGCGGGGTGAATCAGCCCCAGCATTTT
NA,TRBV19,TRBJ1-1,NA,CASSTVTGSWTEAFF,TGTGCCAGTAGTACCGTAACAGGGAGTTGGACTGAAGCTTTCTTT
NA,TRBV7-2,TRBJ2-7,NA,CASRPSQGSYEQYF,TGTGCCAGCAGGCCCTCACAGGGCTCCTACGAGCAGTACTTC
NA,TRBV5-1,TRBJ2-6,NA,CASSLSADSGANVLTF,TGCGCCAGCAGCTTGTCCGCGGACTCTGGGGCCAACGTCCTGACTTTC
NA,TRBV19,TRBJ1-1,TRBD1,CASSIGRQGVGTEAFF,TGTGCCAGTAGTATAGGACGACAGGGGGTTGGCACTGAAGCTTTCTTT
NA,TRBV29-1,TRBJ2-5,TRBD2,CSVVGLAGETQYF,TGCAGCGTAGTGGGACTAGCTGGAGAGACCCAGTACTTC